This TCR beta chain is drawn from a study of blood T cell repertoires in COVID-19. The CDR3 is 17 residues long. Germline loops: CDR1 MNHNS, CDR2 SASEGT. Trimming pared 4 bases from V and 1 base from J, leaving 17 bases between. Sequencing was performed with immunoSEQ multiplex PCR; in TCRdb, only in-frame clones are kept and a portion is missing. The table lists 380,000 or so clones, around nine tenths of them singletons. This chain joins TRBV6-1 and TRBJ1-5, with D possibly matching TRBD1 (6 bases). The receptor was derived from a woman between 55 and 75 years old with COVID-19, enrolled during active disease. Sequenced sample: peripheral blood. CDR3 residues: CASSGKGGPGSNQPQHF. CDR3 bases: TGTGCCAGCAGTGGGAAGGGGGGGCCCGGGAGCAATCAGCCCCAGCATTTT.